The present TCR beta chain was sequenced within a study of early T cells in non-severe SARS-CoV-2 infection. Study at large: Unpaired chains resulted from sequencing bulk RNA of unsorted whole blood. Study-wide points: A preference for anti-spike CD8 responses marked VDJdb matching, which missed private and CD4 specificities.

This clonotype was recorded many times. Its cognate antigen is unknown. Unique molecular identifiers were attached to individual cDNA molecules. TCRdb re-derived calls from the 5' RACE reads in MiXCR, one entry per CDR3 protein. The sample carries more than 65,000 distinct CDR3 sequences, around 12% recorded once. The V and J ends lost 0 bases and 1 base, in that order; junction bases with no gene match: 4. CDR3 size: 17 residues. The V gene's germline CDR1 is DFQATT and CDR2 SNEGSKA (reference sequence). Sequencing was carried out using whole blood. V and J are TRBV20-1 and TRBJ2-1; 12 nucleotides line up with TRBD2. This TCR was sampled from an adult who was a healthcare worker with PCR-confirmed SARS-CoV-2 infection or an uninfected control (not recorded which). The chain's CDR3 is CSAREILAGGSYNEQFF. Written as DNA, the CDR3 is TGCAGTGCTAGAGAAATCCTAGCGGGGGGGTCCTACAATGAGCAGTTCTTC.